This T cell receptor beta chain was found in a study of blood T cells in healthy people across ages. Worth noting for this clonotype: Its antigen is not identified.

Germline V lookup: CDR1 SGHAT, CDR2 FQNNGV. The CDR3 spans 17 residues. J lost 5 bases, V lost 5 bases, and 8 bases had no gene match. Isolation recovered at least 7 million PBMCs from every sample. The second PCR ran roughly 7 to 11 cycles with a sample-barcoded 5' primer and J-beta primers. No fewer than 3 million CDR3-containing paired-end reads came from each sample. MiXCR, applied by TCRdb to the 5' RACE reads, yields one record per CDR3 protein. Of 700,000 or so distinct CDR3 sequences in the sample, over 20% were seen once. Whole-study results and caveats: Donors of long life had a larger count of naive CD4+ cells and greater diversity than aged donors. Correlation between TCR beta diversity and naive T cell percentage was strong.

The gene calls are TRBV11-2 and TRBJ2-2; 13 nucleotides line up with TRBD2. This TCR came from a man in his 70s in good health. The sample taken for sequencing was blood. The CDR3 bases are TGTGCCAGCAGCCCTACTAGCGGGAGGGCTAGGACCGGGGAGCTGTTTTTT. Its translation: CASSPTSGRARTGELFF. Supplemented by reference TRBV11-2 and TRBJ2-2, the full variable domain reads EAGVAQSPRYKIIEKRQSVAFWCNPISGHATLYWYQQILGQGPKLLIQFQNNGVVDDSQLPKDRFSAERLKGVDSTLKIQPAKLEDSAVYLCASSPTSGRARTGELFFGEGSRLTVL.